This T cell receptor (beta chain) was sequenced in a study of T cell clonotyping in hematopoietic cell transplantation. Study-wide findings and caveats: CD4 and CD8 repertoire contributions could not be separated without sorting. Higher Inverse Simpson Index values in graft donor and pretransplant recipient predicted broader posttransplant TCR diversity.

This CDR3 spans 12 amino acids. Trimming took 1 base from V and 5 from J, leaving 6 bases between them. Germline CDR1 reads SGDLS; CDR2 reads YYNGEE. In regard to this clone: Its cognate antigen is unknown.

Repertoires were generated with immunoSEQ multiplex PCR, while TCRdb's copy carries only in-frame clones and drops some. Of about 9,400 clones listed, about 79% are singletons. This sample comprised PBMCs, obtained 180 days after allogeneic stem cell transplant. This rearrangement joins TRBV9 to TRBJ1-2, with unresolved D. The sequence was collected from a male patient aged 40-55 years who had an allogeneic stem cell transplant from a related donor, so the T cells may come from the graft donor. Some clones in this sample may be carry-over from other donors' samples. The CDR3 coding sequence is TGTGCCAGCAGCGTAAGTCGTTATGGCTACACCTTC. Protein product: CASSVSRYGYTF.